This T cell receptor beta chain emerged from a study of cytomegalovirus exposure and HLA in healthy donors. General observations from the study: TCR beta V- and J-gene trimming, according to a later analysis, was linked to a missense DCLRE1C variant. The authors later found most CMV-associated TCR beta chains appeared HLA-restricted. As a later analysis revealed, the rate of TCR association differed by HLA locus, with DRB1 most and HLA-C fewest. A prior analysis recorded that most TCR beta V segments were productive about 87% or about 30% of the time.

Notes on this clone: Its antigen is unknown.

Both 60 Vbeta primers and 13 Jbeta primers went into the PCR. Sequenced by immunoSEQ multiplex PCR; TCRdb stores in-frame clones only, minus some. The sample includes 90,000 to 120,000 clones, roughly four fifths of them seen just once. V lost 3 bases to trimming and J lost 5 bases, with 15 bases between them. Germline V gene lookup returns CDR1 SGDLS and CDR2 YYNGEE. The CDR3 loop spans 14 amino acids. Sample: PBMCs. The rearrangement uses TRBV9 and TRBJ2-7; D is perhaps TRBD1 (6 bases). This receptor was identified in a man aged 18 to 35 in good health and CMV-seronegative. CDR3 bases: TGTGCCAGCAGCGCACCGAACAGGGCGGACGAGCAGTACTTC. Amino acids: CASSAPNRADEQYF.